This T cell receptor beta chain originates from a study of blood T cell repertoires in COVID-19. On the study more broadly: Acute and convalescent COVID-19 samples came from the United States, Italy and Spain. The cDNA or gDNA used as material had been derived from T cells, B-cell-depleted T cells, or PBMCs.

J was trimmed by 3 bases and V by 5 bases; bases with no gene match: 3. This CDR3 spans 13 amino acids. Germline CDR1 SGHNT, CDR2 YENEEA. Original analysis: Researchers report that nucleated cell counts were estimated from reference gene primer amplification. Clones were read by immunoSEQ multiplex PCR, and TCRdb kept only the in-frame ones, dropping some. Clonal size and the V and J genes are those of that table, whereas D and trimming came from the DNA. The sample has more than 95,000 clones, about 89% seen once. The sequence was obtained from a woman aged 60-70 years with acute or convalescent COVID-19. Sequencing was done on a sample of peripheral blood. The chain uses TRBV11-3 and TRBJ1-2; 7 positions match TRBD1. Written as DNA, the CDR3 is TGTGCCAGCAGCCAGGGGGTTGACTATGGCTACACCTTC. Protein sequence: CASSQGVDYGYTF.